Each of the 8 T cell receptor beta chains below was sequenced from the same sample in a study of vaccination and CD4 T cells after COVID-19. Cultured CD4+ T-cell DNA underwent Oncomine TCR Beta short-read sequencing. TCRdb fed the PCR reads into MiXCR, producing one record per CDR3 protein. The sample includes 13,000 to 15,000 distinct CDR3 sequences, 25% to 30% of them seen just once. As to treatment: approximately nine-day PBMC culture with coronavirus spike peptide pools or control peptides (ViraFEST assay). These receptors lack a known antigen. The source material was CD4+ T cells from blood, cultured in vitro. Receptor source: a human donor who had recovered from COVID-19.

A few counts support this clonotype. This chain links TRBV30 with TRBJ1-5; D perhaps matches TRBD1 (6 bases). Germline V gene lookup returns CDR1 GTSNPN and CDR2 SVGIG (reference sequence). V lost 0 bases, J lost 1 base, and 13 bases lay in between. The CDR3 is 16 residues long. This chain's CDR3 is CAWSVGGAWSNQPQHF. In DNA form, the CDR3 reads TGTGCCTGGAGTGTAGGGGGGGCGTGGAGCAATCAGCCCCAGCATTTT. The full variable domain, rest sourced from reference TRBV30 and TRBJ1-5, is SQTIHQWPATLVQPVGSPLSLECTVEGTSNPNLYWYRQAAGRGLQLLFYSVGIGQISSEVPQNLSASRPQDRQFILSSKKLLLSDSGFYLCAWSVGGAWSNQPQHFGDGTRLSIL.

The V gene is TRBV29-1, the J gene TRBJ1-2, with TRBD1 identical over 7 bases. The CDR3 contains 14 residues. The J segment lost 4 bases and the V segment lost 4 bases, leaving 9 bases of the junction unmatched. Germline CDR1 and CDR2: SQVTM and ANQGSEA. CDR3 nucleotide sequence: TGCAGCGTTGCTCAGGGGGAGGCGTCCTATGGCTACACCTTC. Translating it yields CSVAQGEASYGYTF.

This clonotype was picked up a small number of times. The J gene is TRBJ1-2, the V gene TRBV27; TRBD1 aligns across 9 bases. Germline V CDR1 and CDR2: MNHEY, SMNVEV (reference sequence). V was clipped by 5 bases and J by 1 base; unmatched bases: 14. The CDR3 has 18 amino acids. The CDR3 sequence: CASSPRTGDLGINYGYTF. The CDR3 DNA is TGTGCCAGCAGTCCCCGGACAGGGGACCTAGGGATTAACTATGGCTACACCTTC.

The chain uses TRBV5-4 and TRBJ2-5; 9 bases align to TRBD1. Germline-derived CDR1 and CDR2 are SGHNT and YYREEE (reference sequence). Losses at the gene ends were 4 bases for V and 5 bases for J; bases not matched to a gene: 6. This CDR3 contains 14 residues. CDR3 protein: CASSRRDRVETQYF. The CDR3 nucleotides read TGTGCCAGCAGCCGCCGGGACAGGGTCGAGACCCAGTACTTC.

Only a few counts were recorded for this clonotype. The genes are TRBV7-8 and TRBJ1-2, with D unresolved. This CDR3 has 14 amino acids. Germline V lookup: CDR1 SGHVS, CDR2 FQNEAQ. Trimming cost V 0 bases and J 8 bases, with 13 bases left between them. This chain's CDR3 is CASSLAGGLEGYTF. In DNA form, the CDR3 reads TGTGCCAGCAGCTTAGCGGGCGGGTTAGAGGGCTACACCTTC.

The V and J genes are TRBV2 and TRBJ1-6; no clear D gene. Trimming pared 5 bases from V and 5 bases from J, leaving 16 bases between. The CDR3 sequence is 16 residues long. Germline V CDR1 and CDR2: SNHLY, FYNNEI. The CDR3 reads CASSTVRSGNNSPLHF. The CDR3 DNA reads TGTGCCAGCAGTACCGTGCGGTCGGGCAATAATTCACCCCTCCACTTT.

CDR3 sequence reads: CASSYREPGELFF. For the CDR3, the DNA is TGTGCCAGCAGTTACAGGGAACCCGGGGAGCTGTTTTTT. V usage is TRBV2 and J usage is TRBJ2-2, with a possible D match to TRBD1 (6 bases). Per germline, CDR1 SNHLY and CDR2 FYNNEI. V lost 5 bases and J lost 6, with 10 bases in between. The length of the CDR3 is 13 residues.

In DNA form, the CDR3 reads TGTGCCAGCAGCTTGGGTCAGGCCCAGAACGAGCAGTACTTC. It translates to CASSLGQAQNEQYF. The chain combines TRBV5-8 with TRBJ2-7; D gene unclear. The CDR3 extends over 14 amino acids. Trimming took 0 bases from V and 5 from J, leaving 12 bases between them. CDR1 is SGHTS and CDR2 is YDEGEE in the germline V gene.